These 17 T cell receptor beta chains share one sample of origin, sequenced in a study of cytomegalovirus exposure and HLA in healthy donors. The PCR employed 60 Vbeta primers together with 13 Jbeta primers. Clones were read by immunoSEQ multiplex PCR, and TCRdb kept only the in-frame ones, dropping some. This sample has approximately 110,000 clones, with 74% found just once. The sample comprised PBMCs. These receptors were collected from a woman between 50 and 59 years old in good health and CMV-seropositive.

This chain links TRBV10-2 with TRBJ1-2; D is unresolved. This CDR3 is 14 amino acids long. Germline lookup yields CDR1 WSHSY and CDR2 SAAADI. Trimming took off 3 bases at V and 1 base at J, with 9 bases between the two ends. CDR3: CASSEYSFNYGYTF. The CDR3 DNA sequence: TGCGCCAGCAGTGAATATAGTTTTAACTATGGCTACACCTTC.

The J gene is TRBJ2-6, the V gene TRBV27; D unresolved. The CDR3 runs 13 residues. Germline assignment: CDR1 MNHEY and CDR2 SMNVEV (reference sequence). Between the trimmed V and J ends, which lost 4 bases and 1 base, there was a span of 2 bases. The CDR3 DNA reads TGTGCCAGCAGTTCTTCTGGGGCCAACGTCCTGACTTTC. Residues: CASSSSGANVLTF.

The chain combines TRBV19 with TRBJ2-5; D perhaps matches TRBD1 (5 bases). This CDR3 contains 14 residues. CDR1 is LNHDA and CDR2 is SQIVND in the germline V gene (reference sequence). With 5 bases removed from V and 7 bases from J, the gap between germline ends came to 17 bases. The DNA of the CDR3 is TGTGCCAGTAGTCCTTGGGTGGGGCTCATGACCCAGTACTTC. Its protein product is CASSPWVGLMTQYF.

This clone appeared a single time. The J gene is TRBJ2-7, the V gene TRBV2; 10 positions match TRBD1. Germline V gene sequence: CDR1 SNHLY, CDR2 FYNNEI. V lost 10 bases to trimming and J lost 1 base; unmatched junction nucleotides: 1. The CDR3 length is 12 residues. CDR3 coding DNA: TGTGCCACGGGACAGGGGTCCTACGAGCAGTACTTC. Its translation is CATGQGSYEQYF.

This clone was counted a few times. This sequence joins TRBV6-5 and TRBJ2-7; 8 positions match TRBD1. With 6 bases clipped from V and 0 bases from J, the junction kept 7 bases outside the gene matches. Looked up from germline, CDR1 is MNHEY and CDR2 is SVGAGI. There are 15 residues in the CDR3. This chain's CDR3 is CASSLTGDRSYEQYF. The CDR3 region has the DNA TGTGCCAGCAGCTTGACAGGGGACCGCTCCTACGAGCAGTACTTC.

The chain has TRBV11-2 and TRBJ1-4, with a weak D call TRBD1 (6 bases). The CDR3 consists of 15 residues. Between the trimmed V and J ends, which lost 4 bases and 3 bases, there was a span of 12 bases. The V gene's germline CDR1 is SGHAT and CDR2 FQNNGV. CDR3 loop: CASSWTELSNEKLFF. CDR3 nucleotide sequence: TGTGCCAGCAGCTGGACAGAGCTGTCTAATGAAAAACTGTTTTTT.

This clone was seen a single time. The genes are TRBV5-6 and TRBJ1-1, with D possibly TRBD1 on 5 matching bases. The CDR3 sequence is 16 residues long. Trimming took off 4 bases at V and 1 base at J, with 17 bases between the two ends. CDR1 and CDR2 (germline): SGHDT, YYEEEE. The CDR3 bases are TGTGCCAGCAGCCCAACGAACAGGAATACGAACACTGAAGCTTTCTTT. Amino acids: CASSPTNRNTNTEAFF.

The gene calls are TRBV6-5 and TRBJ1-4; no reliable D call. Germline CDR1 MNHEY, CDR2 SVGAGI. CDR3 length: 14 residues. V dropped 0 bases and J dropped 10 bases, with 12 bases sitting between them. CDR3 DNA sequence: TGTGCCAGCAGTTACTCGAACGGAGAGGGAAAACTGTTTTTT. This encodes CASSYSNGEGKLFF.

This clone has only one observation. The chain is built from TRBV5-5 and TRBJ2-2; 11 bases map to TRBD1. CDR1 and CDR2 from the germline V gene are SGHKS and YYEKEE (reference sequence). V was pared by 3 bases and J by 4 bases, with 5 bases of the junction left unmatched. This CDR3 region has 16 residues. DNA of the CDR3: TGTGCCAGCAGCTGGCGGGGACAGGGGGTCACCGGGGAGCTGTTTTTT. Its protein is CASSWRGQGVTGELFF.

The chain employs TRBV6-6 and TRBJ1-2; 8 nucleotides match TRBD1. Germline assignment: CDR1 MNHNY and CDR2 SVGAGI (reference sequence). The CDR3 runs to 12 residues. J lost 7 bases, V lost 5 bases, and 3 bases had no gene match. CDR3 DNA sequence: TGTGCCAGCAGTCCGGACAGGGTTGGCTACACCTTC. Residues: CASSPDRVGYTF.

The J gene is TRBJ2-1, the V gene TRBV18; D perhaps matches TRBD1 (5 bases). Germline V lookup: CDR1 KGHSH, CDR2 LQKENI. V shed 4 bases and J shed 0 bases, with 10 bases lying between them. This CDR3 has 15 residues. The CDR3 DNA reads TGTGCCAGCTCACTCAGGACAAGCTCCTACAATGAGCAGTTCTTC. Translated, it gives CASSLRTSSYNEQFF.

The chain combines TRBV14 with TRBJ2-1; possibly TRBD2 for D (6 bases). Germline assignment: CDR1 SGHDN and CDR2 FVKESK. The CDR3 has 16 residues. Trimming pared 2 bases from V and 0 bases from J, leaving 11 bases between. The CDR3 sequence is CASSQNYGGSYNEQFF. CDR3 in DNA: TGTGCCAGCAGCCAAAACTACGGGGGCTCCTACAATGAGCAGTTCTTC. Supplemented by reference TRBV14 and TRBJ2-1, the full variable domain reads EAGVTQFPSHSVIEKGQTVTLRCDPISGHDNLYWYRRVMGKEIKFLLHFVKESKQDESGMPNNRFLAERTGGTYSTLKVQPAELEDSGVYFCASSQNYGGSYNEQFFGPGTRLTVL.

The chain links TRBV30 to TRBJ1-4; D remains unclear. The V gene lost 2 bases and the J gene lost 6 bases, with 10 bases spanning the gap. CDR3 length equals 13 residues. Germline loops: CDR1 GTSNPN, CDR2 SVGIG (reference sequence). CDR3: CAWSPHGYEKLFF. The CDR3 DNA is TGTGCCTGGAGTCCCCACGGTTATGAAAAACTGTTTTTT.

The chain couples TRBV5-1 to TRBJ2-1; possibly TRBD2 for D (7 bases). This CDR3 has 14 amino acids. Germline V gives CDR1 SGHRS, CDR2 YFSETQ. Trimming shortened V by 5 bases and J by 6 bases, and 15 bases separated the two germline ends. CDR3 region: CASSVRGGGNEQFF. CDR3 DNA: TGCGCCAGCAGTGTAAGGGGGGGAGGCAATGAGCAGTTCTTC.

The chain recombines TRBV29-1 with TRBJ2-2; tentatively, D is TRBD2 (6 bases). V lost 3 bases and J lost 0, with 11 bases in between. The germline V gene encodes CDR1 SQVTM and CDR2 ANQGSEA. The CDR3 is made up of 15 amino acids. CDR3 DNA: TGCAGCGTTGAGGCGGGGACCACGAACACCGGGGAGCTGTTTTTT. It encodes CSVEAGTTNTGELFF.

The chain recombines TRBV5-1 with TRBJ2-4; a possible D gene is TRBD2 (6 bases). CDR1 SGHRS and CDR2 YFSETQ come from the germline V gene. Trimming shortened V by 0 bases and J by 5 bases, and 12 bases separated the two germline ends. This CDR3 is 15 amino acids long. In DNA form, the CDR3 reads TGCGCCAGCAGCTTGGATCGGGGGTACCAAAACATTCAGTACTTC. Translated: CASSLDRGYQNIQYF. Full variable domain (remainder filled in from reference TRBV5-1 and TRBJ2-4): KAGVTQTPRYLIKTRGQQVTLSCSPISGHRSVSWYQQTPGQGLQFLFEYFSETQRNKGNFPGRFSGRQFSNSRSEMNVSTLELGDSALYLCASSLDRGYQNIQYFGAGTRLSVL.

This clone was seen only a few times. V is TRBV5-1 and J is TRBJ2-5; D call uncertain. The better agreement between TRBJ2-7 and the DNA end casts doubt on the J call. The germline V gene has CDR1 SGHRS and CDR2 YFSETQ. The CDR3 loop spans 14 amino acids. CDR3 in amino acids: CASSWSTSSYEQYF. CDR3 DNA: TGCGCCAGCAGCTGGAGCACGAGCTCCTACGAGCAGTACTTC.